This record covers a single T cell receptor (beta chain). Its antigen specificity is not known. This may be a read error: a much more frequent sequence differs by one nucleotide. Because the CDR3 is missing its conserved closing phenylalanine or tryptophan, this is likely a read error. CDR1 MNHNS and CDR2 SASEGT are derived from the germline V gene. The V end loses 5 bases and the J end loses 1 base, and a stretch of 17 bases separates them. The CDR3 region is 16 residues in length, termini included. Only CDR3 DNA is held: 48 bases, read in frame from base 1. This specimen's time point label, per the study, means: persistent/refractory GD, antithyroid drugs over 5 years with positive TRAb. For both TCR sequencing and RNA sequencing, RNA was extracted from PBMCs using TRIzol. Graves' disease was diagnosed according to American Thyroid Association guidelines. Patients for the study were recruited at an endocrinology department in Xi'an, China. Each patient gave about 10 milliliters of peripheral blood, collected in an EDTA anticoagulant tube. Ficoll Paque Plus density gradient separation was used to isolate PBMCs, and no additional T cell sorting was done. RNA quality was checked with an Agilent 2100 Bioanalyzer and agarose gel, and concentration with a NanoDrop 2000.

The library was produced with multiplex PCR. Sequencing was carried out with an Illumina HiSeq 4000. CDR3 regions were amplified by Arm-PCR with iRepertoire HTBI primers to construct TCR beta libraries. Before sequencing, the PCR products underwent gel purification. The study's own analysis went as follows. A total of 62 TRBV and 14 TRBJ segments were identified across samples and were used for gene usage analysis of CDR3 amino acid clonotypes. COPE and FqMerger were used to merge the filtered high-quality paired reads into contigs. BLAST was used to align contigs to IMGT TRBV, TRBD and TRBJ reference genes, and CDR3 was defined according to IMGT. Any clonotype with a frequency above 0.1% was counted as a highly expanded clone. Shannon entropy was used to measure repertoire diversity, and the Gini coefficient was used to measure V-J evenness. Public clonotypes were defined as clonotypes shared by more than one individual. TCRdb took the public reads, trimmed them with fastp at Q25, ran MiXCR for clone calling and kept in-frame beta chains. Rows with one shared CDR3 protein collapse into an entry with the most common genes and DNA. TCRdb, not the original authors, processed these V and J calls. The sample has 400,000 or so distinct CDR3 sequences on record, roughly a quarter of them singletons. Together, the top ten hold about 26% of the sample.

The sample belongs to a study of regulatory T cells in long-lasting Graves disease (dated by TCRdb to the early 2020s). In terms of the full investigation: Persistent Graves' disease was defined as persistently positive TSH receptor autoantibodies together with antithyroid drug treatment for over 5 years. Persistent Graves' disease patients were compared with newly diagnosed Graves' disease patients by peripheral blood TCR sequencing and RNA sequencing. The study took place in China and was registered as a clinical trial. TCR sequencing covered around 13 persistent and some 20 newly diagnosed Graves' disease patients, 33 samples in total. Antithyroid drugs had been taken for approximately 9.7 years on average by persistent Graves' disease patients in the clinical cohort.

Overall study outcomes, separate from this receptor: As a limitation, the authors acknowledged that the small sample size may reduce accuracy. Sequencing and analysis were restricted to the TCR beta chain. Peripheral blood alone was examined, since thyroid tissue, which constituted the primary lesion, could not be accessed. More public clonotypes were shared among persistent patients (approximately 3,000) than among newly diagnosed patients (approximately 1,000). Preferential use of TRBV28, TRBJ1-2 and TRBJ2-5 was observed in persistent disease, whereas TRBV20-1 and TRBJ2-1 were favored in newly diagnosed disease. Compared with newly diagnosed patients, patients with persistent Graves' disease had lower TCR Shannon entropy and fewer highly expanded clones, which suggests clonal expansion.

The sequenced sample was peripheral blood mononuclear cells (PBMCs), obtained when the disease was refractory, from a patient treated with antithyroid drugs. The chain is made from TRBV6-1 and TRBJ1-1, with the D gene call left open. This receptor was taken from a female donor with Graves disease. The sequenced DNA: TGTGCCAGCAGTCGACCCCCTTACCCCCCGAACACTGAAGCTTTCCTT. The translation is CASSRPPYPPNTEAFL.